The entry below gives a single TCR beta chain sequence along with its context. Germline CDR1 reads MGHRA; CDR2 reads YSYEKL. This CDR3 is built from 14 residues. V was cut by 0 bases and J by 1 base, with 7 bases left in between. The method was immunoSEQ multiplex PCR; TCRdb's version includes in-frame clones alone and lacks a portion of them. The repertoire consists of approximately 150,000 clones, with 80% to 90% occurring once and the leading ten covering 8.5% to 9.5%. This specimen comes from a study of blood T cell repertoires in COVID-19. The genes are TRBV4-1 and TRBJ2-7; D unclear. Specimen: peripheral blood. The sequence was collected from a woman between 45 and 60 years old with active or convalescent COVID-19. In DNA form, the CDR3 reads TGCGCCAGCAGCCAAGACACGGGTTCCTACGAGCAGTACTTC. This translates into CASSQDTGSYEQYF.